A selection of T cell receptor beta chains follows, all from one sample in a study of OX40 agonist ivuxolimab in advanced cancers. Clones were sequenced by immunoSEQ multiplex PCR, and TCRdb holds only the in-frame ones, with some missing. Seen here are under 40,000 clones, more than 70% observed once, and the top ten hold 8% to 10%. Sequences were derived from CD4+ or CD8+ T cells sorted from blood, sampled in a trial of the OX40 agonist ivuxolimab. The receptors here all came from an adult with an advanced solid tumor such as melanoma, head and neck, liver or kidney cancer. Each CDR3 is given with its conserved first and last residue. The order of the fields is V gene, J gene, CDR3 protein.

V: TRBV28; J: TRBJ2-5; CDR3: CASSLSPSSQTQYF
V: TRBV15; J: TRBJ1-2; CDR3: CATSTFRTDIYGYTF
V: TRBV2; J: TRBJ2-1; CDR3: CASSELALGAGSSHEQFF
V: TRBV6-6; J: TRBJ2-1; CDR3: CASSPRENLNEQFF
V: TRBV7-9; J: TRBJ1-5; CDR3: CASSFGLGPPQPQHF
V: TRBV19; J: TRBJ2-7; CDR3: CASSIPHPPYEQYF
V: TRBV7-8; J: TRBJ1-4; CDR3: CASSLANEKLFF
V: TRBV4-1; J: TRBJ2-3; CDR3: CASSPFGSSGGATWQYF
V: TRBV18; J: TRBJ2-7; CDR3: CASSFTGGDYEQYF
V: TRBV27; J: TRBJ2-7; CDR3: CASSLSKGNVHEQYF
V: TRBV11-2; J: TRBJ1-2; CDR3: CASSSYQGWYGYTF
V: TRBV7-9; J: TRBJ2-5; CDR3: CASSLEPGRKPAQYF
V: TRBV28; J: TRBJ1-5; CDR3: CASSYQGSSNQPQHF
V: TRBV16; J: TRBJ2-1; CDR3: CASSRDSNEQFF
V: TRBV5-1; J: TRBJ2-2; CDR3: CASSWDSYTGELFF
V: TRBV11-1; J: TRBJ2-7; CDR3: CASSSAGGPGEQYF
V: TRBV6-6; J: TRBJ1-5; CDR3: CASSSVENQPQHF
V: TRBV14; J: TRBJ1-4; CDR3: CASSLAGTANEKLFF
V: TRBV15; J: TRBJ1-2; CDR3: CATSPDRPGGNYGYTF